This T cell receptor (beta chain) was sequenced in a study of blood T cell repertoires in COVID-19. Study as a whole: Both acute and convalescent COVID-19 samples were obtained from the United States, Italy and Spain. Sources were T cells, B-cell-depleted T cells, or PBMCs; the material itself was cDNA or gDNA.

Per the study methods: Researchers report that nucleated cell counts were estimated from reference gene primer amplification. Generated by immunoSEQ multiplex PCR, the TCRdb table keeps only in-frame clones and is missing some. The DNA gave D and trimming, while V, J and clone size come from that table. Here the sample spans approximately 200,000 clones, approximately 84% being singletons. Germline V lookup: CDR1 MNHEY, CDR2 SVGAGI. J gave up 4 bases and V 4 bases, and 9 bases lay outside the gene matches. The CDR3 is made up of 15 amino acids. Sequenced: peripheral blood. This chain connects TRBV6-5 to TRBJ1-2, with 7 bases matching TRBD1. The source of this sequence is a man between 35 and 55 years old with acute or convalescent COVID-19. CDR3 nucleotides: TGTGCCAGCAGTTTAAACCGGGACAGCGGCTATGGCTACACCTTC. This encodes CASSLNRDSGYGYTF.